The TCR beta chain under discussion was sequenced for a study of vaccination and CD4 T cells after COVID-19. Sequencing of DNA taken from cultured CD4+ T cells relied on the Oncomine TCR Beta short-read assay. TCRdb reprocessed the PCR reads with MiXCR, giving one entry per CDR3 protein. The table shows under 25,000 distinct CDR3 sequences, with 60% occurring only once. Stated treatment: approximately 10-day PBMC culture with coronavirus spike peptide pools or control peptides (ViraFEST assay). Half the medium was exchanged for fresh IL-2 medium on days 3 and 7. Germline assignment: CDR1 MNHNS and CDR2 SASEGT. CDR3 length equals 14 residues. Trimming removed 0 bases from V and 6 bases from J, with 9 bases in between. Remarks on this clonotype: Its antigen is as yet unknown.

V gene TRBV6-1 combines with J gene TRBJ1-5, with D tentatively TRBD1 (5 bases). This sequence originates from a human donor who received a COVID-19 vaccine. The sample in question was CD4+ T cells from blood, cultured in vitro, obtained after SARS-CoV-2 vaccination. CDR3 nucleotides: TGTGCCAGCAGTGAAGCGTTGGGGGGTCAGCCCCAGCATTTT. Translating gives CASSEALGGQPQHF.